The entry below gives a single T cell receptor (beta chain) sequence along with its context. Only in-frame clones appear in the TCRdb table, and some are missing; sequencing was by immunoSEQ multiplex PCR. This table has 98,000 or so clones, about 96% appearing once. This record belongs to a study of technical replicates of blood from a few donors. The CDR3 length is 13 residues. Germline values: CDR1 MNHEY, CDR2 SVGAGI. V lost 6 bases and J lost 6; bases outside the gene matches: 7. The J gene is TRBJ2-7, the V gene TRBV6-5; TRBD1 matches at 8 bases. Sequenced: T cells isolated from PBMCs. The receptor comes from a human donor in good health. The CDR3 nucleotides read TGTGCCAGCAGCTACCGGGACAGGAGCGAGCAGTACTTC. Protein: CASSYRDRSEQYF.